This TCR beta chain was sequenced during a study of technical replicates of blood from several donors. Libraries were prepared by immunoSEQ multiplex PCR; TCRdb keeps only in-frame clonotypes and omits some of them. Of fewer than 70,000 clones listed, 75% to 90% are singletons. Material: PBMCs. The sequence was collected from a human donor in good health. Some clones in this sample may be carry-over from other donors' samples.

Here the CDR3 DNA reads TGTGCCAGCAGTATAGCGGGACAACCTGCTGGTGAGCAGTACTTC. As protein: CASSIAGQPAGEQYF. The chain employs TRBV6-5 and TRBJ2-7; 8 nucleotides line up with TRBD2. The CDR3 runs to 15 residues. The germline V gene has CDR1 MNHEY and CDR2 SVGAGI. The V segment lost 5 bases and the J segment 7 bases; nucleotides outside the gene matches: 13.